This section outlines one T cell receptor (beta chain) sequence together with its context. This CDR3 comprises 15 residues. Germline V gene data show CDR1 as SGDLS and CDR2 as YYNGEE. V gave up 3 bases and J gave up 3 bases; unmatched junction bases: 6. This sample is part of a study of cytomegalovirus exposure and HLA in healthy donors. PCR primers comprised 60 Vbeta and 13 Jbeta primers. Sequencing used immunoSEQ multiplex PCR; TCRdb keeps in-frame clones, though not all of them. The table records 110,000 or so clones, around three quarters of them present only once. Healthy bone marrow donors made up the donors.

The clonotype originates from a man between 18 and 35 years old in good health and CMV-seropositive. The sequenced sample was PBMCs. The V call is TRBV9, the J call TRBJ2-1, with TRBD2 identical over 7 bases. CDR3 loop: CASSASGILYNEQFF. CDR3 DNA: TGTGCCAGCAGCGCGAGCGGGATACTCTACAATGAGCAGTTCTTC.